The 22 T cell receptor beta chains below all came from one sample that was sequenced in a study of T cells in Graves' hyperthyroidism and ophthalmopathy. Amplified regions were TCR beta CDR3 sequences from RNA transcripts. HTBI primers drove first-round RT-PCR of the TCR CDR3. TCRdb passed the multiplex PCR reads through MiXCR, listing each CDR3 protein once. Here the sample spans some 740,000 distinct CDR3 sequences, 12% to 15% being singletons. Specimen: blood. These receptor sequences come from a young woman with Graves' hyperthyroidism.

This chain uses TRBV4-2 with TRBJ1-4; 9 positions agree with TRBD1. The CDR3 runs 15 residues. Germline CDR1 LGHNA, CDR2 YNFKEQ. Trimming at V came to 3 bases and at J to 8 bases, leaving 7 bases not matched to a gene. Here the CDR3 DNA reads TGTGCCAGCAGCCAGGGACAGGGATGGGGAGAAAAACTGTTTTTT. This encodes CASSQGQGWGEKLFF.

Only a few counts were recorded for this clonotype. This chain links TRBV6-2 or TRBV6-3 with TRBJ2-7; D possibly corresponds to TRBD2 (6 bases). There are 17 residues in the CDR3. Deletions cut 5 bases from V and 3 bases from J, with 23 bases between. In germline, CDR1 is MNHEY, CDR2 SVGEGT. The CDR3 coding sequence is TGTGCCAGCAGTCAGATACTCCGACGGGAGACGCACTACGAGCAGTACTTC. This encodes CASSQILRRETHYEQYF.

The sample holds many counts of this clonotype. The chain joins TRBV30 to TRBJ1-5; possibly TRBD1 for D (5 bases). Germline V CDR1 and CDR2: GTSNPN, SVGIG (reference sequence). Deletions cut 4 bases from V and 0 bases from J, with 10 bases between. The CDR3 totals 14 residues. CDR3 in DNA: TGTGCCTGGAATGGGGGGAATAGCAATCAGCCCCAGCATTTT. Its protein product is CAWNGGNSNQPQHF. The full variable domain, its missing parts supplied by reference TRBV30 and TRBJ1-5, is SQTIHQWPATLVQPVGSPLSLECTVEGTSNPNLYWYRQAAGRGLQLLFYSVGIGQISSEVPQNLSASRPQDRQFILSSKKLLLSDSGFYLCAWNGGNSNQPQHFGDGTRLSIL.

The V and J genes are TRBV19 and TRBJ2-7, with 12 bases that match TRBD2. Germline values: CDR1 LNHDA, CDR2 SQIVND (reference sequence). V trimming: 6 bases; J trimming: 4 bases; junction bases outside the gene matches: 7. CDR3 length equals 15 residues. CDR3: CASSASSGRGYEQYF. In nucleotides, the CDR3 is TGTGCCAGTAGCGCCTCTAGCGGGAGGGGGTACGAGCAGTACTTC.

This clonotype was counted at least ten times. V is TRBV6-1 and J is TRBJ2-1, with 13 bases fitting TRBD2. CDR3 length: 17 residues. CDR1 MNHNS and CDR2 SASEGT come from the germline V gene. The V gene end was trimmed by 7 bases and the J gene end by 4 bases; junction bases not matched to a gene: 10. The CDR3 loop reads CASTPTSGRPRYNEQFF. CDR3 DNA sequence: TGTGCCAGCACCCCGACTAGCGGGAGGCCTCGGTACAATGAGCAGTTCTTC.

This clonotype was seen only a few times. The chain employs TRBV3-1 and TRBJ2-7; the D is unclear. Trimming took off 1 base at V and 9 bases at J, with 19 bases between the two ends. Germline V gene lookup returns CDR1 LGHDT and CDR2 YNNKEL (reference sequence). The CDR3 contains 15 residues. In DNA form, the CDR3 reads TGTGCCAGCAGCCAAGGTTCCCCCCCCAAAGCCGGGCAGTACTTC. It codes for CASSQGSPPKAGQYF.

This clonotype turned up a few times. The V call is TRBV7-8, the J call TRBJ2-7, with no clear D. The V end lost 3 bases, the J end lost 6 bases, and 15 bases lay between the germline ends. The CDR3 length is 14 residues. From germline, CDR1 is SGHVS and CDR2 FQNEAQ. CDR3 nucleotide sequence: TGTGCCAGCAGCTTCCCGGACGGAGCCGTCGAGCAGTACTTC. This gives the protein CASSFPDGAVEQYF.

In this sample, this clonotype turned up many times. The V and J genes are TRBV13 and TRBJ2-7; 14 positions match TRBD2. The CDR3 consists of 15 residues. The germline V gene has CDR1 PRHDT and CDR2 FYEKMQ (reference sequence). V shed 4 bases and J 4 bases; nucleotides not matched to a gene: 3. The CDR3 protein is CASSWGLAGAYEQYF. The CDR3 DNA reads TGTGCCAGCAGCTGGGGACTAGCGGGAGCTTACGAGCAGTACTTC.

This clonotype was detected only a few times. The gene calls are TRBV3-1 and TRBJ1-1, with D possibly matching TRBD1 (5 bases). From germline, CDR1 is LGHDT and CDR2 YNNKEL (reference sequence). This CDR3 is 15 amino acids long. V lost 1 base and J lost 2, with 11 bases in between. The CDR3 nucleotides read TGTGCCAGCAGCCAAGTACGGGGCTCTAACACTGAAGCTTTCTTT. Its protein product is CASSQVRGSNTEAFF.

This clonotype was seen just once. The CDR3 DNA reads as TGTGCCGCGGGCCTCCCGGACGAGCAGTACTTC. Protein: CAAGLPDEQYF. The chain carries TRBV6-1 and TRBJ2-7; TRBD2 is a possible D gene (5 bases). This CDR3 has 11 amino acids. CDR1 and CDR2 (germline): MNHNS, SASEGT. The V end lost 11 bases, the J end lost 5 bases, and 13 bases lay between the germline ends.

The table lists this clonotype with many counts. V is TRBV11-2 and J is TRBJ1-6; TRBD1 might be the D (5 bases). The germline CDR1 and CDR2 sequences are SGHAT and FQNNGV. The CDR3 consists of 17 residues. V lost 1 base to trimming and J lost 8 bases, with 18 bases between them. The CDR3 loop is CASSLVPRAGVYSPLHF. Written as DNA, the CDR3 is TGTGCCAGCAGCTTAGTCCCTAGAGCGGGGGTCTATTCACCCCTCCACTTT.

The V gene is TRBV19, the J gene TRBJ1-2; D not certain. The CDR3 contains 12 residues. The germline V gene encodes CDR1 LNHDA and CDR2 SQIVND (reference sequence). V lost 9 bases, J lost 4 bases, and 12 bases lay in between. This CDR3 is CASLEGLYGYTF. DNA for the CDR3: TGTGCCAGCCTGGAAGGTCTCTATGGCTACACCTTC.

The chain combines TRBV19 with TRBJ2-1, with TRBD1 matching 8 bases. The CDR3 loop spans 14 amino acids. CDR1 and CDR2 from the germline V gene are LNHDA and SQIVND (reference sequence). With 4 bases clipped from V and 7 bases from J, the junction kept 6 bases outside the gene matches. This chain's CDR3 is CASSSSGGWNEQFF. The CDR3 DNA reads TGTGCCAGTAGTAGCTCAGGGGGCTGGAATGAGCAGTTCTTC. The full variable domain, in which reference TRBV19 and TRBJ2-1 provide the parts outside the CDR3, is DGGITQSPKYLFRKEGQNVTLSCEQNLNHDAMYWYRQDPGQGLRLIYYSQIVNDFQKGDIAEGYSVSREKKESFPLTVTSAQKNPTAFYLCASSSSGGWNEQFFGPGTRLTVL.

In its sample, this clonotype was seen many times. V and J are TRBV7-2 and TRBJ2-3, with D unresolved. V lost 6 bases, J lost 0 bases, and 4 bases lay in between. The CDR3 has 12 residues. Germline CDR1 is SGHTA and CDR2 is FQGNSA. The CDR3 coding sequence is TGTGCCAGCAGACACAGCACAGATACGCAGTATTTT. Its protein product is CASRHSTDTQYF.

V and J are TRBV10-3 and TRBJ2-3; 10 bases match TRBD2. CDR3 size: 15 residues. The V and J ends lost 5 bases and 2 bases, in that order; junction bases with no gene match: 4. Per germline, CDR1 ENHRY and CDR2 SYGVKD. In DNA form, the CDR3 reads TGTGCCATCAGTTGGACTAGCGGATTCACAGATACGCAGTATTTT. This translates into CAISWTSGFTDTQYF.

The V gene is TRBV27, the J gene TRBJ2-6; D is perhaps TRBD1 or TRBD2 (5 bases each). Trimming cost V 3 bases and J 0 bases, with 15 bases left between them. This CDR3 is built from 18 residues. Per the germline V gene, CDR1 is MNHEY and CDR2 is SMNVEV (reference sequence). The CDR3 DNA is TGTGCCAGCAGTTTTCTTAATGGGGGAAGCTCTGGGGCCAACGTCCTGACTTTC. Amino acid sequence: CASSFLNGGSSGANVLTF.

The chain couples TRBV6-2 or TRBV6-3 to TRBJ2-4; TRBD1 is a possible D gene (6 bases). The germline V gene encodes CDR1 MNHEY and CDR2 SVGEGT. Trimming removed 4 bases at V and 6 bases at J, with 13 bases between. The CDR3 totals 14 residues. This CDR3 is CASSFSQGINIQYF. For the CDR3, the DNA is TGTGCCAGCAGTTTTAGCCAGGGGATAAACATTCAGTACTTC.

The rearrangement links TRBV29-1 to TRBJ2-7; D uncertain. V was cut by 0 bases and J by 3 bases, with 9 bases left in between. This CDR3 region has 13 residues. CDR1 is SQVTM, CDR2 ANQGSEA, per germline. The CDR3 spells CSVEDQGNYEQYF. The DNA for the CDR3 is TGCAGCGTTGAAGATCAAGGGAACTACGAGCAGTACTTC.

This clonotype has a handful of counts. The V call is TRBV19, the J call TRBJ2-7; maybe TRBD1 (6 bases). Germline CDR1 and CDR2: LNHDA and SQIVND (reference sequence). V was shortened by 3 bases and J by 2 bases, with 17 bases between the two germline ends. CDR3 length: 16 amino acids. CDR3: CASSIEQGTMTYEQYF. CDR3 DNA sequence: TGTGCCAGTAGTATCGAGCAAGGGACAATGACCTACGAGCAGTACTTC.

This clonotype has ten or more counts. The gene calls are TRBV18 and TRBJ2-7; weak D call: TRBD1 (5 bases). The CDR3 has 13 residues. Trimming cost V 6 bases and J 3 bases, with 12 bases left between them. From germline, CDR1 is KGHSH and CDR2 LQKENI. CDR3 DNA sequence: TGTGCCAGCTCCTCCGACAGTAACTACGAGCAGTACTTC. It is translated as CASSSDSNYEQYF.

This clonotype was seen only a few times. The chain recombines TRBV29-1 with TRBJ1-2, with TRBD1 matching 9 bases. From germline, CDR1 is SQVTM and CDR2 ANQGSEA. The CDR3 is made up of 14 amino acids. V dropped 6 bases and J dropped 8; count of bases not matched to a gene: 13. CDR3 sequence: CSVLDSGQGGGYTF. The DNA for the CDR3 is TGCAGCGTCCTAGACTCGGGACAGGGAGGCGGCTACACCTTC.

This clonotype was seen many times. The genes are TRBV6-2 or TRBV6-3 and TRBJ1-1; unclear D gene. CDR3 length: 13 residues. V dropped 6 bases and J dropped 10 bases, with 18 bases sitting between them. Germline lookup yields CDR1 MNHEY and CDR2 SVGEGT. The CDR3: CASSNPGASGAFF. DNA for the CDR3: TGTGCCAGCAGCAACCCCGGAGCGAGCGGAGCTTTCTTT.